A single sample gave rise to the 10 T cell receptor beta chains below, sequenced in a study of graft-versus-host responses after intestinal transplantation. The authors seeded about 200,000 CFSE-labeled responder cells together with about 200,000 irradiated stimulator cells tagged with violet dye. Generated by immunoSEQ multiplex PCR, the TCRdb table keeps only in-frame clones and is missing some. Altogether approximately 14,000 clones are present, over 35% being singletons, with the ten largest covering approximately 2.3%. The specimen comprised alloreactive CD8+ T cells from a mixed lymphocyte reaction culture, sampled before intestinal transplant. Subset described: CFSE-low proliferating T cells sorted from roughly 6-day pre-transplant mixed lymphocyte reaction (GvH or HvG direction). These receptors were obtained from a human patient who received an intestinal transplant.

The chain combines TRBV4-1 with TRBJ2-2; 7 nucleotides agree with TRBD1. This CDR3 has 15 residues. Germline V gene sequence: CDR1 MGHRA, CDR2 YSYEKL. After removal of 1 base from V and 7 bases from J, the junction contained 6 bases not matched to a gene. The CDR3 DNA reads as TGCGCCAGCAGCCAAGGACAGGGAGTCATCGGGGAGCTGTTTTTT. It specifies CASSQGQGVIGELFF.

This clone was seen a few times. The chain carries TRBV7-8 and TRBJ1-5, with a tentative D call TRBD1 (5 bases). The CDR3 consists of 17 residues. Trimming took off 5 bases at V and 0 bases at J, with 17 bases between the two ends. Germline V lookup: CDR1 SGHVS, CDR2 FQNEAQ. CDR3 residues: CASSPHQWGYSNQPQHF. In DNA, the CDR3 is TGTGCCAGCAGCCCACATCAATGGGGGTATAGCAATCAGCCCCAGCATTTT.

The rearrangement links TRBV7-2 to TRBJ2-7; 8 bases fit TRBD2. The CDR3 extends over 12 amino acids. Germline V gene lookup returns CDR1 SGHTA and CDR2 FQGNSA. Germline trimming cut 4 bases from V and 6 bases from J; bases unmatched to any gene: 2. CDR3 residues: CASSWTSSEQYF. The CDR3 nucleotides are TGTGCCAGCAGCTGGACTAGCAGCGAGCAGTACTTC.

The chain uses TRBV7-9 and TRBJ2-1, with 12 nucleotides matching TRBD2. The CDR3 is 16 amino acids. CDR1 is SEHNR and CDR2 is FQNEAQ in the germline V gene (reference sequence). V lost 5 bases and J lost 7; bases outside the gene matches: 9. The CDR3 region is CASSPTSGGPLNEQFF. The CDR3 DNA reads TGTGCCAGCAGCCCCACTAGCGGGGGGCCCCTTAATGAGCAGTTCTTC.

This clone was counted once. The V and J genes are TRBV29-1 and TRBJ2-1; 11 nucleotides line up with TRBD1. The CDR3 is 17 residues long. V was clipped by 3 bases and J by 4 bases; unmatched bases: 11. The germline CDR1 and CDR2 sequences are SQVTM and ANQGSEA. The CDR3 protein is CSVDGIEGTGGYNEQFF. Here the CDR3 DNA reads TGCAGCGTTGATGGTATCGAGGGGACAGGGGGGTACAATGAGCAGTTCTTC.

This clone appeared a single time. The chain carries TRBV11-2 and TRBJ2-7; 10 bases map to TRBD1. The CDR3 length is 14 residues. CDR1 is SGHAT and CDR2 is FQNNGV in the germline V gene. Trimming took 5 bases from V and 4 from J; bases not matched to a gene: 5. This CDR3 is CASSPGQGTYEQYF. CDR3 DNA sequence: TGTGCCAGCAGCCCGGGACAGGGGACGTACGAGCAGTACTTC.

The CDR3 DNA reads TGTGCCAGCAGCTGGACAGGAGATAATTCACCCCTCCACTTT. Translating gives CASSWTGDNSPLHF. The chain carries TRBV9 and TRBJ1-6, with 7 bases that match TRBD1. Unmatched junction bases numbered 3, after V lost 4 bases and J lost 5 bases. Per the germline V gene, CDR1 is SGDLS and CDR2 is YYNGEE. This CDR3 spans 14 amino acids.

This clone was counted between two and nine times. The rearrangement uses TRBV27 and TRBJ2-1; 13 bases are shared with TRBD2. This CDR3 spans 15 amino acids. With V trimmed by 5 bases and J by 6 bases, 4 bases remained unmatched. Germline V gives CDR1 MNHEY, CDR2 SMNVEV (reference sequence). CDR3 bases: TGTGCCAGCAGTGTGACTAGCGGGGGGTCCAATGAGCAGTTCTTC. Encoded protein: CASSVTSGGSNEQFF.

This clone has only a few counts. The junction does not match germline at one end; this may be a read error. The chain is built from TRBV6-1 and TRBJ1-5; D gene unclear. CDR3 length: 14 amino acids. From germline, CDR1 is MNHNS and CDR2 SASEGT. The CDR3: CATWTVSSDQPQHF. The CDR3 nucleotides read TGTGCCACCTGGACGGTATCTAGCGATCAGCCCCAGCATTTT.

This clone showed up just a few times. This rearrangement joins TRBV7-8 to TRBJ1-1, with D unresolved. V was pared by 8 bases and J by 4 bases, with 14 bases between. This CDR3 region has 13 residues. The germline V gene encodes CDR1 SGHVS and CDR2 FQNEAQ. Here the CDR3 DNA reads TGTGCCAGCGCCGTATGGTTTGGCACTGAAGCTTTCTTT. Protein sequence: CASAVWFGTEAFF. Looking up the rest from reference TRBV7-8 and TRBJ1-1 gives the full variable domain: GAGVSQSPRYKVAKRGQDVALRCDPISGHVSLFWYQQALGQGPEFLTYFQNEAQLDKSGLPSDRFFAERPEGSVSTLKIQRTQQEDSAVYLCASAVWFGTEAFFGQGTRLTVV.